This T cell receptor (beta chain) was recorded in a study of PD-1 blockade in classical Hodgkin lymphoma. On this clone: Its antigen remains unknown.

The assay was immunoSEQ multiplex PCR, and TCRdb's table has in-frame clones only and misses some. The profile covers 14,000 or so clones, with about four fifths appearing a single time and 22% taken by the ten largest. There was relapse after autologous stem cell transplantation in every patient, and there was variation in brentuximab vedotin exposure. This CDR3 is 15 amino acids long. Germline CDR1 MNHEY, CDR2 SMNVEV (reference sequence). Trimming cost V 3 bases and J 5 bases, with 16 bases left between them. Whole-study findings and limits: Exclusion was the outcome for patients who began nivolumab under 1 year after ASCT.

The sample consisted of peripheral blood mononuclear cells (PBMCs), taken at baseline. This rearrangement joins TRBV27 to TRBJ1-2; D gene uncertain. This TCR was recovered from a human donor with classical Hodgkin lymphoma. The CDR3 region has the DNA TGTGCCAGCAGTTTCGGCCCTACAGACCCTTATGGCTACACCTTC. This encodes CASSFGPTDPYGYTF.